This T cell receptor (beta chain) is drawn from a study of blood T cell repertoires in COVID-19. The wider study: There were acute and convalescent COVID-19 samples, and they came from the United States, Italy and Spain. From T cells, B-cell-depleted T cells, or PBMCs came the material, which was cDNA or gDNA.

Trimming pared 2 bases from V and 7 bases from J, leaving 13 bases between. The CDR3 contains 14 residues. Germline CDR1 is SGDLS and CDR2 is YYNGEE. How the authors handled the data: For nucleated cells, counts were estimated from reference gene primer amplification. Sequencing was performed with immunoSEQ multiplex PCR; in TCRdb, only in-frame clones are kept and a portion is missing. Clonal size and the V and J genes are those of that table, whereas D and trimming came from the DNA. The sample yields fewer than 200,000 clones, around 80% seen once. The receptor's source is a man between 65 and 85 years old with active or convalescent COVID-19. V is TRBV9 and J is TRBJ1-5; TRBD1 might be the D (5 bases). Sequencing was carried out using peripheral blood. CDR3 sequence reads: CASSVDLTGQPQHF. CDR3 nucleotides: TGTGCCAGCAGCGTGGACCTCACAGGACAGCCCCAGCATTTT.